This TCR beta chain was sequenced during a study of OX40 agonist ivuxolimab in advanced cancers. Whole-study context: The dose-escalation group included hepatocellular carcinoma, melanoma, renal cell carcinoma and head and neck cancer. Three patients had partial responses: one hepatocellular carcinoma, two cutaneous melanoma.

V lost 1 base to trimming and J lost 1 base, with 5 bases between them. CDR3 length equals 14 residues. Germline V gene lookup returns CDR1 SNHLY and CDR2 FYNNEI. Profiling relied on immunoSEQ multiplex PCR, and the TCRdb table lists in-frame clones only, not all of them. The data hold about 42,000 clones, with around 84% observed a single time. Source: CD4+ or CD8+ T cells sorted from blood, taken in a trial of the OX40 agonist ivuxolimab. The V gene is TRBV2, the J gene TRBJ1-3; D is undetermined. The source is an adult with an advanced solid tumor such as melanoma, head and neck, liver or kidney cancer. CDR3 nucleotides: TGTGCCAGCAGTGAAGTCTCTTCTGGAAACACCATATATTTT. The encoded protein is CASSEVSSGNTIYF.